The rows below give T cell receptor beta chains drawn from one sample of a study of multiple sclerosis patients with progressive multifocal leukoencephalopathy. Profiling relied on immunoSEQ multiplex PCR, and the TCRdb table lists in-frame clones only, not all of them. The sample has roughly 31,000 clones, 89% seen once; the top ten hold around 1.4%. Sequencing was performed on PBMCs. The receptors here all came from a human donor with multiple sclerosis. The CDR3 runs from the conserved cysteine through the conserved F or W. A D gene is named only where the DNA matches it firmly. Size is omitted from some rows. Given values are once, few, many or a class for expanded clones.

TRBD1	17	.	TRBV25-1	TRBJ2-7	TGTGCCAGCAGTGCAGGGACAGGTGTCCTCTGGGGCCACGAGCAGTACTTC	CASSAGTGVLWGHEQYF
.	18	.	TRBV30	TRBJ2-3	TGTGCCTGGAGTGTAGACCAGGTTTCTCCAGCAAGCACAGATACGCAGTATTTT	CAWSVDQVSPASTDTQYF
TRBD2	16	.	TRBV9	TRBJ2-7	TGTGCCAGCAGCGTAGGGCTAGCGGTGACATCCTACGAGCAGTACTTC	CASSVGLAVTSYEQYF
TRBD2	13	.	TRBV19	TRBJ2-2	TGTGCCAGTAGTAGCCTAGCGGCCGGGGAGCTGTTTTTT	CASSSLAAGELFF
TRBD1	15	.	TRBV18	TRBJ1-1	TGTGCCAGCTCACTTAACCAGGGGGCGGACACTGAAGCTTTCTTT	CASSLNQGADTEAFF
.	14	.	TRBV5-8	TRBJ1-1	TGTGCCAGCAGCTTCCGACAGATGAACACTGAAGCTTTCTTT	CASSFRQMNTEAFF
.	11	.	TRBV29-1	TRBJ1-1	TGCAGCGTTGAAGTTGTAGTAAGCGCTTTCTTT	CSVEVVVSAFF
.	11	.	TRBV29-1	TRBJ1-1	TGCAGCGTTGACAAAAACACTGAAGCTTTCTTT	CSVDKNTEAFF
TRBD2	15	.	TRBV5-1	TRBJ2-7	TGCGCCAGCAGCTTGACTAGCGGGAGCTCCTACGAGCAGTACTTC	CASSLTSGSSYEQYF
.	15	.	TRBV30	TRBJ2-1	TGTGCCTGGAGTGCAGTTGGCGGGGCCCTTAATGAGCAGTTCTTC	CAWSAVGGALNEQFF
.	15	.	TRBV5-1	TRBJ2-1	TGCGCCAGCAGCTTGGCCACGGGACCAGACGGTGAGCAGTTCTTC	CASSLATGPDGEQFF
.	14	.	TRBV11-2	TRBJ2-3	TGTGCCAGCAGCTTAGGCCCGCGCACAGATACGCAGTATTTT	CASSLGPRTDTQYF
TRBD1	13	.	TRBV2	TRBJ1-2	TGTGCCAGCAGTCTAACAGGGGGCCATGGCTACACCTTC	CASSLTGGHGYTF
.	14	.	TRBV9	TRBJ1-1	TGTGCCAGCAGCGTAGAGCCGACGAACACTGAAGCTTTCTTT	CASSVEPTNTEAFF
TRBD2	15	.	TRBV28	TRBJ2-1	TGTGCCAGCAGTCCTAGCGGAGTCTCCTACAATGAGCAGTTCTTC	CASSPSGVSYNEQFF
TRBD1	14	.	TRBV25-1	TRBJ1-4	TGTGCCAGCGCAAGCGGACAGGGATCCGAAAAACTGTTTTTT	CASASGQGSEKLFF
TRBD1	14	.	TRBV9	TRBJ1-5	TGTGCCAGCAGCTTCGGACAGGGCAATCAGCCCCAGCATTTT	CASSFGQGNQPQHF
.	14	.	TRBV5-1	TRBJ1-2	TGCGCCAGCAGCTTGGCCTCGGCCGCTAGCGGCTACACCTTC	CASSLASAASGYTF
.	15	.	TRBV5-1	TRBJ1-2	TGCGCCAGCAGCTCCCGGGGCGAGGGGCGCTATGGCTACACCTTC	CASSSRGEGRYGYTF
.	16	once	TRBV5-1	TRBJ1-1	TGCGCCAGCAGCTTGCAGCAGCGGGCTGTGAACACTGAAGCTTTCTTT	CASSLQQRAVNTEAFF
.	12	.	TRBV14	TRBJ2-7	TGTGCCAGCAGCCAAGGGTCTAACGAGCAGTACTTC	CASSQGSNEQYF
TRBD1	13	.	TRBV10-3	TRBJ1-2	TGTGCCATTCAGGGGGTTACTAACTATGGCTACACCTTC	CAIQGVTNYGYTF
.	14	.	TRBV6-4	TRBJ2-3	TGTGCCAGCAGTTCCGGCCCGGCGCCAGATACGCAGTATTTT	CASSSGPAPDTQYF
TRBD2	15	.	TRBV27	TRBJ2-5	TGTGCCAGCCGACCGATAGCGGGAGTAACGGAGACCCAGTACTTC	CASRPIAGVTETQYF
TRBD2	16	once	TRBV7-7	TRBJ2-1	TGTGCTAGCAGCTTAGGGACTAGCGGGAGATACAATGAGCAGTTCTTC	CASSLGTSGRYNEQFF
.	12	.	TRBV29-1	TRBJ2-7	TGCAGCGTTGAAGATCAAGGTTACGAGCAGTACTTC	CSVEDQGYEQYF
TRBD1	16	.	TRBV5-1	TRBJ1-1	TGCGCCAGCAGCTTGTACAGGGGGCTTTCGAACACTGAAGCTTTCTTT	CASSLYRGLSNTEAFF
TRBD2	18	once	TRBV12-5	TRBJ2-2	TGTGCTAGTGGTTTATTAGGACTAGCGGGAGCGCGTACCGGGGAGCTGTTTTTT	CASGLLGLAGARTGELFF
.	13	once	TRBV7-9	TRBJ2-1	TGTGCCAGCAGCTTTGACCCTAACAATGAGCAGTTCTTC	CASSFDPNNEQFF